This T cell receptor beta chain originates from a study of beta chain features in type 1 diabetes. Study-level background: When patients were set against healthy donors, age, gender and cell yields were similar. Study-level results: It was among patients, rather than healthy donors, that naive, central memory and Treg TCRB repertoires appeared more similar.

The investigators reverse transcribed all of the isolated RNA, so they sequenced expressed TCRB transcripts. Some clones are missing from TCRdb's copy, which holds only in-frame ones; the method was immunoSEQ multiplex PCR. The profile covers around 320,000 clones, with 14% appearing a single time and approximately 7% taken by the ten largest. With regard to this clone: What it binds is not known.

Based on CD45RO/CCR7/CD25/CD127/CD95/CD27, CD4+ regulatory, stem cell-like memory, naive and central memory cells were sorted. Trimming pared 1 base from V and 8 bases from J, leaving 11 bases between. The CDR3 sequence is 13 residues long. CDR1 SSHAT and CDR2 FNYEAQ come from the germline V gene (reference sequence). What was sequenced was central memory CD4+ T cells from blood. The gene calls are TRBV7-7 and TRBJ1-1; D is perhaps TRBD1 (6 bases). The receptor's source is a man aged 30 to 39 in good health. CDR3 sequence: CASSLVDRGEAFF. CDR3 sequence (DNA): TGTGCCAGCAGCTTAGTGGACAGAGGCGAAGCTTTCTTT.